This T cell receptor (beta chain) was profiled in a study of radiotherapy plus CTLA-4 blockade in lung cancer. Study background: Among all patients, roughly 19% showed objective responses, while 30% to 35% had disease control.

The protocol was immunoSEQ multiplex PCR, while the TCRdb copy is restricted to in-frame clones and leaves out a portion. The sample records tens of thousands of clones, around 79% being singletons. Study outcomes and limitations: Blood saw expansion of tumor-derived TCR clones after radiotherapy plus ipilimumab.

As regards this clone: Its cognate antigen is unknown.

The CDR3 sequence is 17 residues long. The material sequenced was peripheral blood, taken from a patient treated with radiotherapy plus ipilimumab. The chain links TRBV21-1 to TRBJ1-1; the DNA was not used to check the table's D call, TRBD1. TRBV21-1 is described as a pseudogene. The source of this sequence is a human donor with non-small cell lung cancer who had stable disease on radiotherapy plus ipilimumab. CDR3 nucleotides: TGTGCCAGCAGCAAAGGGGGCGTAATTAGGCAGGACACTGAAGCTTTCTTT. Translating it yields CASSKGGVIRQDTEAFF.